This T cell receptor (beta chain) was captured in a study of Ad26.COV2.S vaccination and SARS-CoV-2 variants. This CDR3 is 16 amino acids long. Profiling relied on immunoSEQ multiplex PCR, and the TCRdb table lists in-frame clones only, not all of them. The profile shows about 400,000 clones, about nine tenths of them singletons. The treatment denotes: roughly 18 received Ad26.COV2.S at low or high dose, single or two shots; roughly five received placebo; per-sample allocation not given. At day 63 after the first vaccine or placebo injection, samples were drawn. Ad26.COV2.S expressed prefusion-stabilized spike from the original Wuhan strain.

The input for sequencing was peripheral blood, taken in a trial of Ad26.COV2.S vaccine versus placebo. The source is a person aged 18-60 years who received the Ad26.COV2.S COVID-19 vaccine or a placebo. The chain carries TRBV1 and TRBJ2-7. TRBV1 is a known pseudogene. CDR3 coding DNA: TGCACCAGCAGCCAGGATCACCCAACGAGCTCCTACGAGCAGTACTTC. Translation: CTSSQDHPTSSYEQYF.